This T cell receptor (beta chain) was documented in a study of cytomegalovirus exposure and HLA in healthy donors. The study ran its PCR with 60 Vbeta and 13 Jbeta primers. Under the authors' procedure: As a later analysis found, there were 80 million or so unique TCR beta chains, of which approximately 10 million were shared. Here immunoSEQ multiplex PCR was the method, and the copy in TCRdb shows in-frame clones only, minus some. That table is the source of V, J and clone size, and D and trimming were worked out from the DNA. The table gives some 120,000 clones; the top ten clones make up 2% of it. Sequenced material: PBMCs. This receptor was identified in a woman between 55 and 75 years old in good health and CMV-seronegative.

The chain's CDR3 is CASRLAGTYEQYF. The DNA for the CDR3 is TGTGCCAGCAGACTAGCGGGCACCTACGAGCAGTACTTC. This chain connects TRBV6-5 to TRBJ2-7, with TRBD2 identical over 9 bases. The germline gives CDR1 MNHEY, CDR2 SVGAGI. V shed 6 bases, J shed 2 bases, and the junction held 2 bases outside the gene matches. The CDR3 runs to 13 residues.